This T cell receptor beta chain was identified during a study of blood T cell repertoires in COVID-19 (TCRdb year 2020). Concerning the study at large: Collaborator samples came from the United States, Italy and Spain and covered acute and convalescent phases of COVID-19. The prospective study material was composed of cDNA or gDNA derived from T cells, B-cell-depleted T cells, or PBMCs. Deeply sampled blood TCRbeta repertoires from subjects exposed to, actively infected with, or recovered from COVID-19 were included in the dataset. A freely available public database, intended as a resource for researchers studying the immune response to SARS-CoV-2, is where the repertoires were released. Samples were obtained from the ongoing ImmuneRACE study (first 160 participants) and from some 1,300 subjects provided by 6 global collaborators. A de-identified subject ID, COVID-19 status, age in years and sex were almost always included in the sample metadata. Where HLA class I and class II types were available, the types were taken from metadata supplied by the sample provider, not from assay-based typing. Summary of the overall study and its limitations: The amount of clinical and demographic metadata varied by source and participant and was provided uncurated.

The immunoSEQ Assay, a bias-controlled multiplex PCR, was used to amplify TCRbeta CDR3 regions from genomic DNA. The paper's processing steps were these. The number of nucleated cells in each sample was estimated from the amplification of reference gene primers within the assay. To quantify the absolute abundance of each unique TCRbeta CDR3 rearrangement, sequence reads were collapsed and filtered. For each sample, productive Simpson clonality was calculated by taking the square root of Simpson's diversity index across productive rearrangements. As stored in TCRdb, this immuneACCESS dataset retains in-frame rearrangements with V and J assigned. A fraction of the clones does not appear; measured against another copy, unresolved V genes explain less than half of the discrepancy, and the remainder lacks a known reason. For V, J and clone size, that table is used; D and trimming come from the DNA. The sample records approximately 300,000 clones, under 95% of which are singletons. In total, the top ten clones hold around 2.6% of the sample.

Worth noting for this clone: Its antigen is still unknown. Within one base of it there is no much larger clone, and no base qualities were kept.

In the prospective study, participants were 18 to 89 years old, resided in 24 geographic areas of the United States, and were enrolled through a virtual design. In the prospective study, cohorts were assigned on the basis of participant-reported clinical history obtained from a screening survey and a study questionnaire. Recovered participants in ImmuneRACE Cohort 3 were defined by two consecutive negative NP/OP PCR tests, clearance by a healthcare professional, or resolution of symptoms. In the prospective study, mobile phlebotomists collected whole blood, serum and a nasopharyngeal or oropharyngeal swab from each participant. Over a roughly 2-month period, participants in the prospective study had the option of providing additional blood draws and questionnaires. Prospective study blood samples were shipped either frozen or at room temperature before DNA extraction. Its CDR3 holds 14 amino acids, cysteine through phenylalanine. Of the read, only the CDR3 DNA is kept; its 42 bases are in frame from base 1. Looking up the germline V gene yields CDR1 SGHNT and CDR2 YENEEA. The junction shows trimming of 5 bases on V and 4 bases on J, and the gene matches do not reach 5 bases of it.

The sequence was obtained from a man aged 55 to 70 who had recovered from COVID-19. The sequenced material came from PBMCs or T cells enriched from blood (not recorded which). The V and J genes are TRBV11-3 and TRBJ2-7, and 10 junction bases match TRBD2. This receptor carries the CDR3 CASSHSGRIYEQYF. The DNA sequence is given as TGTGCCAGCAGCCATAGCGGGAGGATTTACGAGCAGTACTTC. The full variable domain, completed from the reference TRBV11-3 and TRBJ2-7 proteins outside the CDR3, reads EAGVVQSPRYKIIEKKQPVAFWCNPISGHNTLYWYLQNLGQGPELLIRYENEEAVDDSQLPKDRFSAERLKGVDSTLKIQPAELGDSAVYLCASSHSGRIYEQYFGPGTRLTVT.